This T cell receptor beta chain originates from a study of identifying expanded T cells in peripheral blood. Here immunoSEQ multiplex PCR was the method, and the copy in TCRdb shows in-frame clones only, minus some. In the table there are about 90,000 clones, approximately 83% of which are singletons. Collection occurred without any documented infections or immune events in donors. With regard to this clone: Its specificity is unknown.

Study-level points and caveats: Variance in clone template counts between roughly two-week samples significantly increased with total template count across all healthy donors.

The CDR3 runs 15 residues. Deletions cut 1 base from V and 0 bases from J, with 10 bases between. The germline CDR1 and CDR2 sequences are SGHKS and YYEKEE (reference sequence). The source is a person aged 18 to 75 in good health. The sequencing input was blood. V and J are TRBV5-5 and TRBJ1-2; D uncertain. The CDR3 bases are TGTGCCAGCAGCTTGCTACCCGACGCTAACTATGGCTACACCTTC. This encodes CASSLLPDANYGYTF.